Shown below are 7 T cell receptor beta chains from a single sample sequenced in a study of regulatory T cells in long-lasting Graves disease. As for time point: newly diagnosed GD, antithyroid drugs for less than 3 months. PBMC RNA was the source of the TCR library. Sequencing libraries for TCR beta were prepared with iRepertoire HTBI primers and Arm-PCR of CDR3 regions. MiXCR was run by TCRdb on the multiplex PCR reads, yielding one entry per CDR3 protein. The sample has roughly 350,000 distinct CDR3 sequences; approximately 15% are singletons. The data were also submitted as part of a second study, on T cells in Graves' hyperthyroidism and ophthalmopathy.

Sequenced material: peripheral blood mononuclear cells (PBMCs), taken at new diagnosis, from a patient treated with antithyroid drugs. Source of these receptors: a man aged 35 to 55 with Graves disease.

The rearrangement joins TRBV20-1 to TRBJ1-1; 10 bases align to TRBD1. Trimming cost V 3 bases and J 4 bases; bases outside gene matches: 8. This CDR3 region has 15 residues. Germline loops: CDR1 DFQATT, CDR2 SNEGSKA (reference sequence). CDR3 nucleotides: TGCAGTGCTAGCGCTTGGGGACAGGGGCGCACTGAAGCTTTCTTT. Translation gives CSASAWGQGRTEAFF.

This rearrangement joins TRBV20-1 to TRBJ2-3, with 10 positions matching TRBD2. This CDR3 spans 15 amino acids. Germline CDR1 DFQATT, CDR2 SNEGSKA (reference sequence). The CDR3 DNA is TGCTCGAGCGGGGGGGCTTCCTTTTTTACAGATACGCAGTATTTT. This sequence encodes CSSGGASFFTDTQYF.

This clonotype has ten or more counts. The chain couples TRBV7-2 to TRBJ2-7; TRBD2 agrees at 9 bases. Germline V lookup: CDR1 SGHTA, CDR2 FQGNSA. Germline trimming cut 5 bases from V and 7 bases from J; bases unmatched to any gene: 12. This CDR3 contains 15 residues. In DNA form, the CDR3 reads TGTGCCAGCAGCCTCCAGGGCGCGGGGGGGTTTGAGCAGTACTTC. Translation gives CASSLQGAGGFEQYF.

This clonotype was counted at least ten times. The V gene is TRBV4-3, the J gene TRBJ2-1; no firm D call. The CDR3 is 14 residues long. Germline CDR1 LGHNA, CDR2 YSLEER. Trimming took off 0 bases at V and 6 bases at J, with 9 bases between the two ends. DNA for the CDR3: TGCGCCAGCAGCCAAGATCTTAGTTCCAATGAGCAGTTCTTC. Its translation is CASSQDLSSNEQFF.

This clonotype was seen many times. The CDR3 is CASSLWQANEKLFF. The DNA for the CDR3 is TGTGCCAGCAGTTTATGGCAGGCAAATGAAAAACTGTTTTTT. The chain is built from TRBV28 and TRBJ1-4, with no clear D. Germline-derived CDR1 and CDR2 are MDHEN and SYDVKM. The CDR3 runs 14 residues. V lost 0 bases to trimming and J lost 5 bases, with 7 bases between them.

As regards this clonotype: This may be a read error, as it is one base from a much larger clone. The rearrangement links TRBV27 to TRBJ1-1; 9 bases are a match to TRBD1. J was trimmed by 4 bases and V by 4 bases; bases with no gene match: 4. CDR3 length equals 14 residues. Germline V lookup: CDR1 MNHEY, CDR2 SMNVEV (reference sequence). The CDR3 loop is CASSWTGALTEAFF. The CDR3 region has the DNA TGTGCCAGCAGTTGGACAGGGGCCCTCACTGAAGCTTTCTTT.

Many counts were recorded for this clonotype. The V call is TRBV18, the J call TRBJ2-1; 8 nucleotides align to TRBD1. Germline values: CDR1 KGHSH, CDR2 LQKENI. The CDR3 covers 14 residues. Trimming at V came to 2 bases and at J to 7 bases, leaving 4 bases not matched to a gene. The CDR3 region has the DNA TGTGCCAGCTCACCATTGACAGGGGAAAATGAGCAGTTCTTC. Protein sequence: CASSPLTGENEQFF. The whole variable domain, filled in from reference TRBV18 and TRBJ2-1, reads NAGVMQNPRHLVRRRGQEARLRCSPMKGHSHVYWYRQLPEEGLKFMVYLQKENIIDESGMPKERFSAEFPKEGPSILRIQQVVRGDSAAYFCASSPLTGENEQFFGPGTRLTVL.